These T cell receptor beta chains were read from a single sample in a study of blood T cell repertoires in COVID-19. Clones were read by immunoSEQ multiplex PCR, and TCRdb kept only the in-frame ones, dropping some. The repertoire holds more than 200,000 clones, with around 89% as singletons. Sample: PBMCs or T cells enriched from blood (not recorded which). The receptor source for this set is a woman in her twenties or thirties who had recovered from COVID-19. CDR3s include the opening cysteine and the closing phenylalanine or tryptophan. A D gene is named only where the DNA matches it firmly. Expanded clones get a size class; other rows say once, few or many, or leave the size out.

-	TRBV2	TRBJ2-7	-	CASIRTRGGRDNTYEQYF	TGTGCCAGCATCCGGACCCGAGGAGGACGGGACAACACCTACGAGCAGTACTTC
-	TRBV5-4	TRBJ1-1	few	CASSYSGNTEAFF	TGTGCCAGCAGCTACTCAGGGAACACTGAAGCTTTCTTT
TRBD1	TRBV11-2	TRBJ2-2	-	CASSTGDTNTGELFF	TGTGCCAGCAGCACAGGGGACACGAACACCGGGGAGCTGTTTTTT
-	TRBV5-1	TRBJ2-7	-	CASSLFDSPGGEQYF	TGCGCCAGCAGCTTGTTCGACAGTCCAGGGGGGGAGCAGTACTTC
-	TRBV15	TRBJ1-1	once	CATSRGLEGSDTEAFF	TGTGCCACCAGCAGAGGCCTGGAGGGGTCTGACACTGAAGCTTTCTTT
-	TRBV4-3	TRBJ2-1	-	CASSQEITYTYNEQFF	TGCGCCAGCAGCCAAGAAATTACATATACATACAATGAGCAGTTCTTC
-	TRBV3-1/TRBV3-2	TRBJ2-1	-	CASSHSSPGGNEQFF	TGTGCCAGCAGCCACTCTAGCCCCGGTGGGAATGAGCAGTTCTTC
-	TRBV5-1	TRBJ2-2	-	CASSLEPISPSNTGELFF	TGCGCCAGCAGCTTGGAACCGATCAGTCCCTCGAACACCGGGGAGCTGTTTTTT
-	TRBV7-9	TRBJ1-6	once	CASNTGTENSPLHF	TGTGCCAGCAACACCGGAACAGAAAATTCACCCCTCCACTTT
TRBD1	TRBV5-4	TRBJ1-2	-	CASSLGTGVNYGYTF	TGTGCCAGCAGCTTGGGGACAGGCGTTAACTATGGCTACACCTTC
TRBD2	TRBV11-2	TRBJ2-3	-	CASSSPGTTSDTQYF	TGTGCCAGCAGCTCCCCCGGGACTACTTCAGATACGCAGTATTTT
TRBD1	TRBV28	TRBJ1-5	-	CASSLRTGIRIQPQHF	TGTGCCAGCAGTTTGCGGACAGGGATAAGGATTCAGCCCCAGCATTTT